This T cell receptor beta chain was captured by sequencing in a study of CD8 T cells in ankylosing spondylitis. Molecular-barcoded quantitative 5'-RACE produced these TCR beta libraries. MiXCR, applied by TCRdb to the 5' RACE reads, yields one record per CDR3 protein. The sample has about 250,000 distinct CDR3 sequences; around 32% are singletons. A word on this clonotype: Its antigen is unknown.

Germline loops: CDR1 LGHDT, CDR2 YNNKEL (reference sequence). The CDR3 consists of 11 residues. Trimming pared 3 bases from V and 8 bases from J, leaving 5 bases between. Study-wide results and limits: Clones linked to disease were reported to show significant enrichment in matched ankylosing spondylitis synovial fluid. A TCR beta motif made of several highly homologous variants seemed typical of ankylosing spondylitis blood.

Sample: blood, either unsorted or a sorted T cell fraction (not recorded which). The chain employs TRBV3-1 and TRBJ2-1; no definite D call. This sequence was found in a male donor with ankylosing spondylitis or in good health (not recorded which). CDR3 in DNA: TGTGCCAGCAGCCACACGGATGAGCAGTTCTTC. It specifies CASSHTDEQFF.